The clone carrying this TCR beta chain was recorded only once. Healthy Caucasians from Russia aged roughly 6 to 95 served as donors. Every sample had a minimum of 6 million PBMCs isolated. These data come from a study of blood T cells in healthy people across ages. A sample-barcoded 5' primer and a J-beta primer mix were used in a second PCR of roughly 6 to 11 cycles. With 12 random nucleotides, a template-switch adaptor tagged each individual cDNA molecule. From the 5' RACE reads, TCRdb called clonotypes with MiXCR, one entry per CDR3 protein. Here the sample spans approximately 830,000 distinct CDR3 sequences, less than 80% being singletons. Material for sequencing was blood. The TCR originated in a man aged 30-40 years in good health.

CDR3 sequence (DNA): TGTGCCAGCAGCGATACTGATGGGCCGCGAGGGGAGCAGTACTTC. It is translated as CASSDTDGPRGEQYF. This rearrangement joins TRBV9 to TRBJ2-5; D is tentatively TRBD1 or TRBD2 (5 bases each). Germline CDR1 reads SGDLS; CDR2 reads YYNGEE. The CDR3 has 15 residues. V lost 3 bases and J 11 bases, leaving 23 bases between the germline ends.